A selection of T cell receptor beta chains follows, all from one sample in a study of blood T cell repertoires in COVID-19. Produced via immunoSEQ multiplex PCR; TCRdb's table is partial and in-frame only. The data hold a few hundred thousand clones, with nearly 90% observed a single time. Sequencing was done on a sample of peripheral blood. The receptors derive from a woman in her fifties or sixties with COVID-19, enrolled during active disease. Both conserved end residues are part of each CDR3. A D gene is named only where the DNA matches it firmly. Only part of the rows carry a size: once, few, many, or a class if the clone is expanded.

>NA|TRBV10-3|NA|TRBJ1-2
TGTGCCACCGCGGCAGGGGACTATGGCTACACCTTC
CATAAGDYGYTF
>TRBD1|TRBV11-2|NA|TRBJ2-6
TGTGCCAGCAACCGGGACAGGCTATCTGGGGCCAACGTCCTGACTTTC
CASNRDRLSGANVLTF
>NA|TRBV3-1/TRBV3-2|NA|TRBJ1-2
TGTGCCAGCAGCCAAGATACAGGGAGAGGCTATGGCTACACCTTC
CASSQDTGRGYGYTF
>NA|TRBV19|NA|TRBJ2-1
TGTGCCAGTAGTATGAGGGTGCCTTTCAATGAGCAGTTCTTC
CASSMRVPFNEQFF
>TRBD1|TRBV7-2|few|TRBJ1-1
TGTGCCAGCAGCTTAGAGGGACAGGGGACTGAAGCTTTCTTT
CASSLEGQGTEAFF
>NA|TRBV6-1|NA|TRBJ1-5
TGTGCCAGCAGTGAAGCCTGGGGCGGCAATCAGCCCCAGCATTTT
CASSEAWGGNQPQHF
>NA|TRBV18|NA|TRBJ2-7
TGTGCCAGCTCACCCGGACGTAGGGGGGGGAACGAGCAGTACTTC
CASSPGRRGGNEQYF
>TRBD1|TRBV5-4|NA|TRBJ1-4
TGTGCCAGCAGCTTGTACAGGGGCGCAACTAATGAAAAACTGTTTTTT
CASSLYRGATNEKLFF
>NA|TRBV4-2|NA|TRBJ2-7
TGTGCCAGCAGCCAAGGAACAGGGAGCCCCTACGAGCAGTACTTC
CASSQGTGSPYEQYF
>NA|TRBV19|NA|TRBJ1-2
TGTGCCAGTAGTATAACAGCCTTAGCTAACTATGGCTACACCTTC
CASSITALANYGYTF
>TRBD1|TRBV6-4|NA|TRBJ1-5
TGTGCCAGCTCCCTAGAGAGGCAGGGGGAGCGCAATCAGCCCCAGCATTTT
CASSLERQGERNQPQHF
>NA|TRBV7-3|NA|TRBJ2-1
TGTGCCAGCAGCCAACCGGGAGCCCACAATGAGCAGTTCTTC
CASSQPGAHNEQFF
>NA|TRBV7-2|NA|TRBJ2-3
TGTGCCAGCAGCTTTCGAGGAAGGCTCGCAGATACGCAGTATTTT
CASSFRGRLADTQYF
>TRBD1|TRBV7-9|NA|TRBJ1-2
TGTGCCAGCAGCCGTGCGGGACAGGGACTCAACTATGGCTACACCTTC
CASSRAGQGLNYGYTF
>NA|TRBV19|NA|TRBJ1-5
TGTGCCAGTAAACGGGTAGGGGACAATCAGCCCCAGCATTTT
CASKRVGDNQPQHF
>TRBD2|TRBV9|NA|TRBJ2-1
TGTGCCAGCAGCGATAGCGGGCTCTCCTACAATGAGCAGTTCTTC
CASSDSGLSYNEQFF
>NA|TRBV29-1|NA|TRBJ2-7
TGCAGCGTTGTGAGGGGGGGGAGCTACGAGCAGTACTTC
CSVVRGGSYEQYF
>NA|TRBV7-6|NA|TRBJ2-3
TGTGCCAGCAGCCTTTTCCAGACCGCGGAGGTCACAGATACGCAGTATTTT
CASSLFQTAEVTDTQYF
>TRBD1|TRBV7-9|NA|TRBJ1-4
TGTGCCAGCAGCTTCCCCATGTCGGACAGGGATAACTTAGTTGAAAAACTGTTTTTT
CASSFPMSDRDNLVEKLFF
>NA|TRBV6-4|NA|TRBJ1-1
TGTGCCAGCAGTGCAAGGGGAAACACTGAAGCTTTCTTT
CASSARGNTEAFF
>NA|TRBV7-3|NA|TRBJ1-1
TGTGCCAGCAGCCCCAGAACGAACACTGAAGCTTTCTTT
CASSPRTNTEAFF
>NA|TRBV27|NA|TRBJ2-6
TGTGCCAGCAGTCACCGACTCCTCTCTGGGGCCAACGTCCTGACTTTC
CASSHRLLSGANVLTF
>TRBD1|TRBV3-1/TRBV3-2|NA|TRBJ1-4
TGTGCCAGCAGCCAAGGGTATCAGGGGGCTAATGAAAAACTGTTTTTT
CASSQGYQGANEKLFF
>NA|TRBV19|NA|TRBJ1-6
TGTGCCAGTGGACCGGGAGGGAATTCACCCCTCCACTTT
CASGPGGNSPLHF
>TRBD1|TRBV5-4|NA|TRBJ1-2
TGTGCCAGCAGCTTGGGGGGACAGGGTCGTTGGGGCTACACCTTC
CASSLGGQGRWGYTF
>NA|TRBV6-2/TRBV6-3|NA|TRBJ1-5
TGTGCCAGCAGTTACTCTTACAGTATGGCCAATCAGCCCCAGCATTTT
CASSYSYSMANQPQHF
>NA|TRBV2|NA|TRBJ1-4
TGTGCCAGCAGTCGGGACGGGGGTAATGAAAAACTGTTTTTT
CASSRDGGNEKLFF
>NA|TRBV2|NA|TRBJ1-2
TGTGCCAGCAGCCGGACACCCTCTAACTATGGCTACACCTTC
CASSRTPSNYGYTF
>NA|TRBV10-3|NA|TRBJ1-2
TGTGCCATCAGTGAGGCAGGGGACTATGGCTACACCTTC
CAISEAGDYGYTF
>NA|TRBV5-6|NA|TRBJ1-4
TGTGCCAGCAGCTTGGGGGTCTGGGCCAGGGATGAAAAACTGTTTTTT
CASSLGVWARDEKLFF